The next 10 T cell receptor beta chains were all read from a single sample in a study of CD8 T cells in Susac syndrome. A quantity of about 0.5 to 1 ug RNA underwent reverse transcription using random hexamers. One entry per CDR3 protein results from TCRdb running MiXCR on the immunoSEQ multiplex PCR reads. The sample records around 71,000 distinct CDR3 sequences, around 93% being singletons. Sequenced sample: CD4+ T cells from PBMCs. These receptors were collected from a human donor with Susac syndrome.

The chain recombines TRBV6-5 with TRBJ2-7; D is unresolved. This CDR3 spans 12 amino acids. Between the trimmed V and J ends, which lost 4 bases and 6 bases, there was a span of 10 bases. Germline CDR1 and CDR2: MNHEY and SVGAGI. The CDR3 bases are TGTGCCAGCAGTTCGACGGTTGGCGAGCAGTACTTC. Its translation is CASSSTVGEQYF.

The CDR3 loop reads CASSLAGTGPREQYF. CDR3 bases: TGTGCCAGCAGTTTGGCTGGGACAGGCCCTAGGGAGCAGTACTTC. This sequence joins TRBV27 and TRBJ2-7, with 8 nucleotides matching TRBD1. Trimming cost V 3 bases and J 7 bases; bases outside gene matches: 11. Germline CDR1 reads MNHEY; CDR2 reads SMNVEV (reference sequence). There are 15 residues in the CDR3.

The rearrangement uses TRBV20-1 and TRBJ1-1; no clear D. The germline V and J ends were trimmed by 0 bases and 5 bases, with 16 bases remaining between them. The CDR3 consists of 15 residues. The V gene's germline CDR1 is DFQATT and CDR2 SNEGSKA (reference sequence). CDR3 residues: CSARDYLGVGTEAFF. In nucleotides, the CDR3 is TGCAGTGCTAGAGATTATTTAGGAGTTGGGACTGAAGCTTTCTTT.

DNA for the CDR3: TGTGCCAGCAGCCGTGTGGGGGGGACGTCTACGGGCTACACCTTC. It yields the protein CASSRVGGTSTGYTF. The V gene is TRBV27, the J gene TRBJ1-2; D is possibly TRBD1 (5 bases). The CDR3 length is 15 residues. In germline, CDR1 is MNHEY, CDR2 SMNVEV (reference sequence). Trimming left V 6 bases short and J 8 bases short, with 22 bases between.

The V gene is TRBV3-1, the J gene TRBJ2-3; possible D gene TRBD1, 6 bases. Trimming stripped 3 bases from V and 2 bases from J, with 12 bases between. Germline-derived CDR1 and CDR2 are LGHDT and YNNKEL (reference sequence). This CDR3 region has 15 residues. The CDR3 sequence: CASSHYRDNTDTQYF. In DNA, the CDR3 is TGTGCCAGCAGCCACTACAGGGATAACACAGATACGCAGTATTTT.

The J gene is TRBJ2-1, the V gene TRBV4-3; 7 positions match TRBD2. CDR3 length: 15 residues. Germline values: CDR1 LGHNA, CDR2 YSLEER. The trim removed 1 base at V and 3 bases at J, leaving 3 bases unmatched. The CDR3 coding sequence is TGCGCCAGCAGCCAAGGACTAGCAATCTACAATGAGCAGTTCTTC. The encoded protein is CASSQGLAIYNEQFF.

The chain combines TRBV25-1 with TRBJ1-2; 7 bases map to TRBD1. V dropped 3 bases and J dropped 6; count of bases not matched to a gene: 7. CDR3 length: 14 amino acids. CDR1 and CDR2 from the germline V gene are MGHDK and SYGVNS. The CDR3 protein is CASSDPPGGDGYTF. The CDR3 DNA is TGTGCCAGCAGTGACCCCCCAGGGGGGGATGGCTACACCTTC.

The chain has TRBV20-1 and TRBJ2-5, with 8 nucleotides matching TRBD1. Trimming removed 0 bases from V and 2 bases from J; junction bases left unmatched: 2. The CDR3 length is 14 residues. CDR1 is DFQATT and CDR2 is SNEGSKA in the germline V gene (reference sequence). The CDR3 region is CSARDGQGQETQYF. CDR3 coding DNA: TGCAGTGCTAGAGATGGACAGGGACAAGAGACCCAGTACTTC.

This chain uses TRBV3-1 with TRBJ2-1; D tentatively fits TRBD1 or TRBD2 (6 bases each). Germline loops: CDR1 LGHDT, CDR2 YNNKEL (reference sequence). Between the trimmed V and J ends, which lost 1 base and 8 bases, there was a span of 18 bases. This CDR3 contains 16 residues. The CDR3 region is CASSQGPGARGHEQFF. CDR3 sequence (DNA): TGTGCCAGCAGCCAAGGGCCGGGGGCCCGGGGACATGAGCAGTTCTTC.

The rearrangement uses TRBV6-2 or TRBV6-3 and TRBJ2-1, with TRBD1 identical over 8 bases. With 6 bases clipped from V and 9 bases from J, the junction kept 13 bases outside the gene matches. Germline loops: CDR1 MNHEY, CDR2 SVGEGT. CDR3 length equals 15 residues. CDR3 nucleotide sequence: TGTGCCAGCAGGACCACCCCGGACAGGGTGAGTGAGCAGTTCTTC. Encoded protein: CASRTTPDRVSEQFF.